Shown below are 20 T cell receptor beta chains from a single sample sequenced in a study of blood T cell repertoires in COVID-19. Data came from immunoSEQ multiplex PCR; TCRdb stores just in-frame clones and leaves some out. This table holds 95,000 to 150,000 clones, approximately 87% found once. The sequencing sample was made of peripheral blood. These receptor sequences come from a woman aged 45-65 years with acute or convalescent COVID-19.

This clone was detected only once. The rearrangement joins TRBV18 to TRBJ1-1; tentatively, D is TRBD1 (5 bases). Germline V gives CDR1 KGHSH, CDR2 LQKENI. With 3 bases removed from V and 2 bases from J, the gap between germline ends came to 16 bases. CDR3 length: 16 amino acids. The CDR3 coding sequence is TGTGCCAGCTCACCTCCCACCCCAGGGTCCAACACTGAAGCTTTCTTT. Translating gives CASSPPTPGSNTEAFF.

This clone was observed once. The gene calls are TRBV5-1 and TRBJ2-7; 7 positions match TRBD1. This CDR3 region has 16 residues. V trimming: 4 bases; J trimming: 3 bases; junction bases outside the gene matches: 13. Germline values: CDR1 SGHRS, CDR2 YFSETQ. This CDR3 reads CASSLGAQGSGYEQYF. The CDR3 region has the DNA TGCGCCAGCAGCCTCGGAGCACAGGGGTCGGGCTACGAGCAGTACTTC.

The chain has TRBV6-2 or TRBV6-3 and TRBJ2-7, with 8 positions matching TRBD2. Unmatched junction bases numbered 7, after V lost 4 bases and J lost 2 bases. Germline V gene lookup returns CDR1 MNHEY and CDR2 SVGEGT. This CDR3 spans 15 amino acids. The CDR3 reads CASSLPGLGAYEQYF. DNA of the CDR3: TGTGCCAGCAGTTTGCCGGGACTAGGGGCCTACGAGCAGTACTTC.

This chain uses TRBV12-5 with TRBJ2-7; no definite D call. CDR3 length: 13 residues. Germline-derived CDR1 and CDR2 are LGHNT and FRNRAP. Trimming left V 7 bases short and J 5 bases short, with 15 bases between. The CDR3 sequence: CASATERRNEQYF. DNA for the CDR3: TGTGCTAGTGCCACGGAGAGACGGAACGAGCAGTACTTC.

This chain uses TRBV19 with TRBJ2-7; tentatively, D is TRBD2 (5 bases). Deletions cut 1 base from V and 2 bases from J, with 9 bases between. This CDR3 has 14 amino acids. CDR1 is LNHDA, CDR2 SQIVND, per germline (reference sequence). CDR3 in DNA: TGTGCCAGTAGTATAGGAGGGAATCCCTACGAGCAGTACTTC. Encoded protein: CASSIGGNPYEQYF.

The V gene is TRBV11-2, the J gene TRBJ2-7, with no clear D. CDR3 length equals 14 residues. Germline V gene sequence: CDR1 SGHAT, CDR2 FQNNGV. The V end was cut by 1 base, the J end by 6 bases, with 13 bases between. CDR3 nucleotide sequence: TGTGCCAGCAGCTTAGGTGTGATCTGGGCCGAGCAGTACTTC. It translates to CASSLGVIWAEQYF.

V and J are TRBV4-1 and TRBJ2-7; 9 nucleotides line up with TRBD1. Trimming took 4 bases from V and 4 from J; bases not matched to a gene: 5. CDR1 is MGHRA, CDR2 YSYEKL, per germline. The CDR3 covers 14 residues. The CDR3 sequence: CASSPQGAGYEQYF. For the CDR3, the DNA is TGCGCCAGCAGCCCACAGGGGGCCGGGTACGAGCAGTACTTC.

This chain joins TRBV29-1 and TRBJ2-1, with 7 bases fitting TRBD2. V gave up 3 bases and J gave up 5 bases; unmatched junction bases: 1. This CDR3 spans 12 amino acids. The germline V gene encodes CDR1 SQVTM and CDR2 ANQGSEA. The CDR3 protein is CSVELADNEQFF. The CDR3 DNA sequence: TGCAGCGTTGAGCTAGCGGACAATGAGCAGTTCTTC.

CDR3 nucleotide sequence: TGTGCCAGCACTAGCGGGGGCTACAATGAGCAGTTCTTC. Translation: CASTSGGYNEQFF. This chain connects TRBV2 to TRBJ2-1; 10 positions agree with TRBD2. The CDR3 runs 13 residues. Trimming took 7 bases from V and 3 from J; bases not matched to a gene: 0. The V gene's germline CDR1 is SNHLY and CDR2 FYNNEI.

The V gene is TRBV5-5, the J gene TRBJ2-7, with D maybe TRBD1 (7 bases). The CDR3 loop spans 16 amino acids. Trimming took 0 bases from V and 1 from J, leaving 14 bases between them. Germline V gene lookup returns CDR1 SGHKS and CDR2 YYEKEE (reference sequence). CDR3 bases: TGTGCCAGCAGCTTGGTTCCGGCAGGGGGGTCCTACGAGCAGTACTTC. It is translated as CASSLVPAGGSYEQYF. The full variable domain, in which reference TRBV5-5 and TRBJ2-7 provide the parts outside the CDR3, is DAGVTQSPTHLIKTRGQQVTLRCSPISGHKSVSWYQQVLGQGPQFIFQYYEKEERGRGNFPDRFSARQFPNYSSELNVNALLLGDSALYLCASSLVPAGGSYEQYFGPGTRLTVT.

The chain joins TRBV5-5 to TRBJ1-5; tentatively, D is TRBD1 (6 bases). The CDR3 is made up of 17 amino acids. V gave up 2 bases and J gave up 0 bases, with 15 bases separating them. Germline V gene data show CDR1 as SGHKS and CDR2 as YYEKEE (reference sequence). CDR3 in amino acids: CASSFRGQPYSNQPQHF. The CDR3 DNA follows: TGTGCCAGCAGCTTCCGGGGACAACCTTATAGCAATCAGCCCCAGCATTTT. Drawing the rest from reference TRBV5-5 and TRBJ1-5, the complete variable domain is DAGVTQSPTHLIKTRGQQVTLRCSPISGHKSVSWYQQVLGQGPQFIFQYYEKEERGRGNFPDRFSARQFPNYSSELNVNALLLGDSALYLCASSFRGQPYSNQPQHFGDGTRLSIL.

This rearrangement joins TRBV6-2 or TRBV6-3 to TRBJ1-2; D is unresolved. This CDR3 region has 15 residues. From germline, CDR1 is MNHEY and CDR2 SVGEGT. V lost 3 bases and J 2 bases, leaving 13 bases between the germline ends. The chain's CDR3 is CASSYIGVGNYGYTF. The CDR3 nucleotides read TGTGCCAGCAGTTATATCGGGGTTGGCAACTATGGCTACACCTTC.

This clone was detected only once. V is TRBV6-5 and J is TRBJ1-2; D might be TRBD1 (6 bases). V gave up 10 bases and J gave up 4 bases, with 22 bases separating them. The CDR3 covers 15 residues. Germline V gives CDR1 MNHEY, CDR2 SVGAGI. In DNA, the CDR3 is TGTGCCACCAAGGGGGAGGGACCGTCCTCCTATGGCTACACCTTC. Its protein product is CATKGEGPSSYGYTF.

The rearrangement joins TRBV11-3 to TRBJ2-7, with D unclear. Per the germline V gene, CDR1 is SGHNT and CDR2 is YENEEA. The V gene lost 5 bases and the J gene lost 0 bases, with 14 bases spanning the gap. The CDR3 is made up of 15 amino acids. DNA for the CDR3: TGTGCCAGCAGCCTAATACAGCAGTACTCCTACGAGCAGTACTTC. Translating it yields CASSLIQQYSYEQYF.

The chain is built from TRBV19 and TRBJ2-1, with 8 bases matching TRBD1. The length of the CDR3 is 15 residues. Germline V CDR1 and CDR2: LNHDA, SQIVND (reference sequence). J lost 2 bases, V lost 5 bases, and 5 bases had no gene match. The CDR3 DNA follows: TGTGCCAGTAGTCCGCGGACAGGGACCTACAATGAGCAGTTCTTC. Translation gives CASSPRTGTYNEQFF.

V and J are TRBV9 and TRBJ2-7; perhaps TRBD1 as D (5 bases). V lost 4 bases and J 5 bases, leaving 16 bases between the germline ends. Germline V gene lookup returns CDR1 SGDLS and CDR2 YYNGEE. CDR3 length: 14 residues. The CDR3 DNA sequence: TGTGCCAGCAGCTTGGGATTCGCAGGGAACGAGCAGTACTTC. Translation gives CASSLGFAGNEQYF.

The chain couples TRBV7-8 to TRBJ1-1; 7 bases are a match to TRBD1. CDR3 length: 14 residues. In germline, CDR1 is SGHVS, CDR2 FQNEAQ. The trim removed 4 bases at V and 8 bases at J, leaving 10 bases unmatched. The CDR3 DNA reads TGTGCCAGCAGCTCCCTACAGGGGTTAACCGAAGCTTTCTTT. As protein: CASSSLQGLTEAFF. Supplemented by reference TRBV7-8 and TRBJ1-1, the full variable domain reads GAGVSQSPRYKVAKRGQDVALRCDPISGHVSLFWYQQALGQGPEFLTYFQNEAQLDKSGLPSDRFFAERPEGSVSTLKIQRTQQEDSAVYLCASSSLQGLTEAFFGQGTRLTVV.

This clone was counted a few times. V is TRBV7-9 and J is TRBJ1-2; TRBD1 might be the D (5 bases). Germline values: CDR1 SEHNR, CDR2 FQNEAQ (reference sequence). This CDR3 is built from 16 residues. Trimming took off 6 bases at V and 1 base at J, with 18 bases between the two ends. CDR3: CASSTLTVRVNYGYTF. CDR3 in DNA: TGTGCCAGCAGTACATTGACAGTCCGAGTTAACTATGGCTACACCTTC.

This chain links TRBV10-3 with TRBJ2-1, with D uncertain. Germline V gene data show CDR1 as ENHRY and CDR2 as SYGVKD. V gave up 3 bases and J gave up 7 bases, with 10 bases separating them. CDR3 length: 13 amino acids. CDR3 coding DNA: TGTGCCATCAGTGACCCTAGGCGGAATGAGCAGTTCTTC. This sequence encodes CAISDPRRNEQFF.

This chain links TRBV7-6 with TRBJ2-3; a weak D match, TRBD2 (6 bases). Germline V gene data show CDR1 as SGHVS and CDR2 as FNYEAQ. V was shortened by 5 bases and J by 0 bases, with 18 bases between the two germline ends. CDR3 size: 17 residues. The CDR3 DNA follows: TGTGCCAGCAGCCGTCGACTAGACCTTTCTAGCACAGATACGCAGTATTTT. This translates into CASSRRLDLSSTDTQYF.